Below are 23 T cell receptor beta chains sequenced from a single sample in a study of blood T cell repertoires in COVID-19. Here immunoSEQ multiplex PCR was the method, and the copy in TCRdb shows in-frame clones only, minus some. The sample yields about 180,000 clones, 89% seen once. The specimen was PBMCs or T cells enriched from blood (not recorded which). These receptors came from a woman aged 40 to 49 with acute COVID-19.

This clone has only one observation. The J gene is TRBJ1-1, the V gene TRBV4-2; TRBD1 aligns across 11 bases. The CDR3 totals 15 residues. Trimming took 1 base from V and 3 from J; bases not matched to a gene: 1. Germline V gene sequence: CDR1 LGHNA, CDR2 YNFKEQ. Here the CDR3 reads CASSQGGQGDTEAFF. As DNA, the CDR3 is TGTGCCAGCAGCCAAGGGGGACAGGGGGACACTGAAGCTTTCTTT.

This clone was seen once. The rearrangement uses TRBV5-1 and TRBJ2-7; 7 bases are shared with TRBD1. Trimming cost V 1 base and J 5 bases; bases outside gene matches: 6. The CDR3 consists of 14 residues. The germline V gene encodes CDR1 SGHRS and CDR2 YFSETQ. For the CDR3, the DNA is TGCGCCAGCAGCTTGTACAGGGGAAGACACGAGCAGTACTTC. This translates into CASSLYRGRHEQYF.

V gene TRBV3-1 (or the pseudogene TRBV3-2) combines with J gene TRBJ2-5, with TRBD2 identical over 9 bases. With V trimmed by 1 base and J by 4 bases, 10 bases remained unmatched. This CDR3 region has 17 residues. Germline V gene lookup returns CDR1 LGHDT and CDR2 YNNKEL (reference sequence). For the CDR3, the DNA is TGTGCCAGCAGCCAAGGGAATAGCGGGAGTTTTGGAGAGACCCAGTACTTC. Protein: CASSQGNSGSFGETQYF.

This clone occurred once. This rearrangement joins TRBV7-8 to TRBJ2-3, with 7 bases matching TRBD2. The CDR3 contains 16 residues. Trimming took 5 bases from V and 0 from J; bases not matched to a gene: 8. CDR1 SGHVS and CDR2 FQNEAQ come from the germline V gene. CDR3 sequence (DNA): TGTGCCAGCAGCCGAACTAGCGTCTCTAGCACAGATACGCAGTATTTT. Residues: CASSRTSVSSTDTQYF.

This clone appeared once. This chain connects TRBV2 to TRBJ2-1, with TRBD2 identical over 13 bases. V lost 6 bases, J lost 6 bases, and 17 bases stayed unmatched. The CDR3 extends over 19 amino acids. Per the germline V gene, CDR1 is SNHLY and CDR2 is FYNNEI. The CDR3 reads CASSPRAWTSGGRSNEQFF. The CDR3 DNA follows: TGTGCCAGCAGCCCTCGGGCCTGGACTAGCGGGGGCCGGTCCAATGAGCAGTTCTTC.

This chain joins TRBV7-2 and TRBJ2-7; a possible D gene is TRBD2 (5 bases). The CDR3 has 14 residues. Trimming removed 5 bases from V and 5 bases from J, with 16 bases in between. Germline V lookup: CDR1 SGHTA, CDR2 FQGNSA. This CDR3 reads CASSETGVGHEQYF. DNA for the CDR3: TGTGCCAGCAGCGAGACCGGGGTTGGCCACGAGCAGTACTTC. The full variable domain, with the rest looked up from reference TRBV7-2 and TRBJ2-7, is GAGVSQSPSNKVTEKGKDVELRCDPISGHTALYWYRQSLGQGLEFLIYFQGNSAPDKSGLPSDRFSAERTGGSVSTLTIQRTQQEDSAVYLCASSETGVGHEQYFGPGTRLTVT.

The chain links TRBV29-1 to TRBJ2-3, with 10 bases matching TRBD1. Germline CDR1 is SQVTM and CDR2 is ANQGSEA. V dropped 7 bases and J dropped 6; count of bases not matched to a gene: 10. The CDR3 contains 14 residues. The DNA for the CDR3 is TGCAGCGCTGGGGGGGACAGGGGAACGGATACGCAGTATTTT. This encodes CSAGGDRGTDTQYF.

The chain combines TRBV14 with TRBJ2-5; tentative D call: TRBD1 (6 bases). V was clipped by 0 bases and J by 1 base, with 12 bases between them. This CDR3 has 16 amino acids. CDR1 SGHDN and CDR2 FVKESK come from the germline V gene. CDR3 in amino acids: CASSQDRDTFQETQYF. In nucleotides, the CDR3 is TGTGCCAGCAGCCAAGATAGGGACACGTTCCAAGAGACCCAGTACTTC.

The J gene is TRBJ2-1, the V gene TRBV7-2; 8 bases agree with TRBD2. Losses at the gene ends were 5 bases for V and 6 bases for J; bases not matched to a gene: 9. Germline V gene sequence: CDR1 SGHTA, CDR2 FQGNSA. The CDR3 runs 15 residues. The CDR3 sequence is CASSGWSSGFNEQFF. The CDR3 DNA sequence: TGTGCCAGCAGCGGGTGGTCTAGCGGGTTCAATGAGCAGTTCTTC.

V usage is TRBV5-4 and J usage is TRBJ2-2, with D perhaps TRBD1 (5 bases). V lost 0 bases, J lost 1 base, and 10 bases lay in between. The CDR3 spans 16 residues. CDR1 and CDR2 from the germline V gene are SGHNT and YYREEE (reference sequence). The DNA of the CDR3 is TGTGCCAGCAGCTTGGGGGGCCCCGTGAACACCGGGGAGCTGTTTTTT. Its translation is CASSLGGPVNTGELFF. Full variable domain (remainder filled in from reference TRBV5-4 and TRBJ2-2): ETGVTQSPTHLIKTRGQQVTLRCSSQSGHNTVSWYQQALGQGPQFIFQYYREEENGRGNFPPRFSGLQFPNYSSELNVNALELDDSALYLCASSLGGPVNTGELFFGEGSRLTVL.

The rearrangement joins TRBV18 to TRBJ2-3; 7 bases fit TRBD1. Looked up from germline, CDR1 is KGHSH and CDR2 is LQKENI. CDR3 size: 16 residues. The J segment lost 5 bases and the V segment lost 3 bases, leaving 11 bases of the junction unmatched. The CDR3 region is CASSPPQGRGGDTQYF. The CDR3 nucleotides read TGTGCCAGCTCACCGCCACAGGGGAGAGGGGGAGATACGCAGTATTTT.

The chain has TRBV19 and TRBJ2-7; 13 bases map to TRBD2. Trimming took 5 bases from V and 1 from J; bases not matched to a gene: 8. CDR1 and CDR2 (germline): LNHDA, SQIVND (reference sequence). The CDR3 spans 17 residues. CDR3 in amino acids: CASSLRTSGSGSYEQYF. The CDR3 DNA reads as TGTGCCAGTAGTCTGCGGACTAGCGGGAGCGGGTCCTACGAGCAGTACTTC. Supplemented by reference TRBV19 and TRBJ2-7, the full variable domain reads DGGITQSPKYLFRKEGQNVTLSCEQNLNHDAMYWYRQDPGQGLRLIYYSQIVNDFQKGDIAEGYSVSREKKESFPLTVTSAQKNPTAFYLCASSLRTSGSGSYEQYFGPGTRLTVT.

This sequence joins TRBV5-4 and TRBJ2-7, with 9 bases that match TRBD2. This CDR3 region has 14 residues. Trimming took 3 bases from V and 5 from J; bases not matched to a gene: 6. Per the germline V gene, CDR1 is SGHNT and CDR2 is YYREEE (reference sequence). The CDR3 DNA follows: TGTGCCAGCAGCTCGTTAGCGGGAGACCACGAGCAGTACTTC. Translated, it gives CASSSLAGDHEQYF. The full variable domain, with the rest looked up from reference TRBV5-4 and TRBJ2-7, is ETGVTQSPTHLIKTRGQQVTLRCSSQSGHNTVSWYQQALGQGPQFIFQYYREEENGRGNFPPRFSGLQFPNYSSELNVNALELDDSALYLCASSSLAGDHEQYFGPGTRLTVT.

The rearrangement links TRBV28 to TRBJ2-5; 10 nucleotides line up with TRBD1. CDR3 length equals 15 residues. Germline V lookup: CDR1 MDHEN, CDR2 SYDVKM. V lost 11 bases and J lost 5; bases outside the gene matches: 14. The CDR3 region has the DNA TGTGCCTCCCTAATCCGGACAGGGGGTATGGAGACCCAGTACTTC. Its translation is CASLIRTGGMETQYF. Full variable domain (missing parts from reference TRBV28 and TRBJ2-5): DVKVTQSSRYLVKRTGEKVFLECVQDMDHENMFWYRQDPGLGLRLIYFSYDVKMKEKGDIPEGYSVSREKKERFSLILESASTNQTSMYLCASLIRTGGMETQYFGPGTRLLVL.

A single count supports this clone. The CDR3 region is CASSELQGYYGYTF. DNA of the CDR3: TGTGCCAGCAGTGAATTACAGGGATATTATGGCTACACCTTC. The genes are TRBV2 and TRBJ1-2, with TRBD1 as a possible D gene (6 bases). CDR3 size: 14 residues. V was shortened by 2 bases and J by 5 bases, with 12 bases between the two germline ends. Germline V gives CDR1 SNHLY, CDR2 FYNNEI. The complete variable domain, with remaining parts taken from reference TRBV2 and TRBJ1-2, reads EPEVTQTPSHQVTQMGQEVILRCVPISNHLYFYWYRQILGQKVEFLVSFYNNEISEKSEIFDDQFSVERPDGSNFTLKIRSTKLEDSAMYFCASSELQGYYGYTFGSGTRLTVV.

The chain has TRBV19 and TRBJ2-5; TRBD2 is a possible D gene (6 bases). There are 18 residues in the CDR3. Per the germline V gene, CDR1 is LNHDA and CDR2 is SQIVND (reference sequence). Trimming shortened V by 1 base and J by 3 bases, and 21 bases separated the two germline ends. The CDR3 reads CASSIAGVGRRSEETQYF. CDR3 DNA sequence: TGTGCCAGTAGTATAGCGGGGGTAGGAAGGCGGAGTGAAGAGACCCAGTACTTC.

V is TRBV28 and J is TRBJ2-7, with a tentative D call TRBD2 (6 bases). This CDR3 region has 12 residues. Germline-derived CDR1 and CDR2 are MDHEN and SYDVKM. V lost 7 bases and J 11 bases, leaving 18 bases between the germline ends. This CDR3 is CASNPLSGPEYF. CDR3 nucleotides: TGTGCCAGCAACCCCCTCAGCGGGCCGGAGTACTTC.

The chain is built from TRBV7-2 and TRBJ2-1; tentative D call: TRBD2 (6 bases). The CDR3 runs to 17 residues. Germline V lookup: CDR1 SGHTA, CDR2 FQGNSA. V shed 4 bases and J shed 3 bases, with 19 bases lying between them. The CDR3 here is CASSSPRSGRSYNEQFF. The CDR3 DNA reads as TGTGCCAGCAGCTCCCCCCGGTCGGGGAGGAGCTACAATGAGCAGTTCTTC.

The chain's CDR3 is CATSRDYPGGRTDTQYF. In nucleotides, the CDR3 is TGTGCCACCAGCAGAGATTACCCAGGGGGCCGCACAGATACGCAGTATTTT. V is TRBV15 and J is TRBJ2-3; the match to TRBD1 covers 8 bases. CDR1 and CDR2 from the germline V gene are LNHNV and YYDKDF (reference sequence). With 0 bases clipped from V and 1 base from J, the junction kept 6 bases outside the gene matches. The CDR3 consists of 17 residues.

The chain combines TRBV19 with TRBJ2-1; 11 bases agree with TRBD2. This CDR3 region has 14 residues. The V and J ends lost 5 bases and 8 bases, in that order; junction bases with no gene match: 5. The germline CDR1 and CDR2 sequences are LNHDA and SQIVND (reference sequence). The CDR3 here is CASSASGGLDEQFF. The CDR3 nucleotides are TGTGCCAGTAGTGCTAGCGGGGGGTTGGATGAGCAGTTCTTC.

The CDR3 spells CASSSTGGPSYEQYF. Here the CDR3 DNA reads TGTGCCAGCAGCTCGACAGGGGGCCCCTCCTACGAGCAGTACTTC. The rearrangement joins TRBV3-1 (or the pseudogene TRBV3-2) to TRBJ2-7, with 10 positions matching TRBD1. Germline V gene lookup returns CDR1 LGHDT and CDR2 YNNKEL (reference sequence). With 5 bases clipped from V and 0 bases from J, the junction kept 4 bases outside the gene matches. This CDR3 comprises 15 residues.

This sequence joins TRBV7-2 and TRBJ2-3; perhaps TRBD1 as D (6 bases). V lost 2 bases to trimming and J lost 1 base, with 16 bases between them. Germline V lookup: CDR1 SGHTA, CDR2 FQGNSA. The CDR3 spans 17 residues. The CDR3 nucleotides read TGTGCCAGCAGCTTACAGGGGCCGCGAACCCGCACAGATACGCAGTATTTT. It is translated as CASSLQGPRTRTDTQYF.

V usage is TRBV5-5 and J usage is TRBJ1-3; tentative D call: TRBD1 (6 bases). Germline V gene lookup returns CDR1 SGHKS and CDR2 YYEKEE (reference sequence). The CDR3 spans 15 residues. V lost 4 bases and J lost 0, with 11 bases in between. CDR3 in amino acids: CASSVTGLSGNTIYF. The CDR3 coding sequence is TGTGCCAGCAGCGTGACAGGACTCTCTGGAAACACCATATATTTT.